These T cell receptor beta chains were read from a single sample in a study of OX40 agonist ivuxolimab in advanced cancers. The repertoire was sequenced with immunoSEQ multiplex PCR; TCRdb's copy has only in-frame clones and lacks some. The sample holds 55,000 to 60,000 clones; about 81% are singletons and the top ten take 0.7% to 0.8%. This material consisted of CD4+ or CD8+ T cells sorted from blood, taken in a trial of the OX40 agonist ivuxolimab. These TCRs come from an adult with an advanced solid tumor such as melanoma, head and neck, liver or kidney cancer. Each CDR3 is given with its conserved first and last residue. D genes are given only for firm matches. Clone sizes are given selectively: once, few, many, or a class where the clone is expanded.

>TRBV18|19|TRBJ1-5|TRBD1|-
TGTGCCAGCTCACCATTCGGACAGGGCGTTTCGGGTAGCAATCAGCCCCAGCATTTT
CASSPFGQGVSGSNQPQHF
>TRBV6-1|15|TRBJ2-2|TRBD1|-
TGTGCCAGCAGCCCCACAGGGGGCAGCACCGGGGAGCTGTTTTTT
CASSPTGGSTGELFF
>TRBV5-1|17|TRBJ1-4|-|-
TGCGCCAGCAGCTTGGCCCAGAACGGGGCGGGAAACGAAAAACTGTTTTTT
CASSLAQNGAGNEKLFF
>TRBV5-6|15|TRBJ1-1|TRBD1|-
TGTGCCAGCAGCTTGTTGGACAGGGCCAACACTGAAGCTTTCTTT
CASSLLDRANTEAFF
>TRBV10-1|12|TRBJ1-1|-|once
TGCGCCAGCGGGGAGGAGGTCGGTGAAGCTTTCTTT
CASGEEVGEAFF
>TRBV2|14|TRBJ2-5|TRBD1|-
TGTGCCAGCAGTGACAGGGGGCCTGGGGAGACCCAGTACTTC
CASSDRGPGETQYF
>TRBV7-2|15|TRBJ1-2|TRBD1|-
TGTGCCAGCAGCTACACGACAGGGGGTGACTATGGCTACACCTTC
CASSYTTGGDYGYTF
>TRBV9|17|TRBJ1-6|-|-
TGTGCCAGCAGCGTAGTGGCAGGCCGGGGGAGAGGCTCACCCCTCCACTTT
CASSVVAGRGRGSPLHF
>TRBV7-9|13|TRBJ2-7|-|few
TGTGCCAGCAGCTCGGGACGGACTTACGAGCAGTACTTC
CASSSGRTYEQYF
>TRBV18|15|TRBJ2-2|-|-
TGTGCCAGCTCACCAGGCCAGGCTAACACCGGGGAGCTGTTTTTT
CASSPGQANTGELFF
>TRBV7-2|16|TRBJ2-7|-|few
TGTGCCAGCAGCTTAGCAGGGGGTGTTCTAACCTACGAGCAGTACTTC
CASSLAGGVLTYEQYF
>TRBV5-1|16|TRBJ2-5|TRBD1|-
TGCGCCAGCAGCTTGGATATCGGACAGGCCCAAGAGACCCAGTACTTC
CASSLDIGQAQETQYF
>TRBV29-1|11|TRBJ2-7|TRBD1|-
TGCAGCGCCACAGGGGGCGAAGTATGGTACTTC
CSATGGEVWYF
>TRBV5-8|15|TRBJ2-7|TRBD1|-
TGTGCCAGCAGCTTGGCAAGGACAGGGCTCTACGAGCAGTACTTC
CASSLARTGLYEQYF
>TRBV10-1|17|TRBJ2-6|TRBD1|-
TGCGCCAGCAGTCCGGACAGGATTAACTCTGGGGCCAACGTCCTGACTTTC
CASSPDRINSGANVLTF
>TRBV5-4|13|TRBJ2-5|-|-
TGTGCCAGCAGCCGACAGTTCCAAGAGACCCAGTACTTC
CASSRQFQETQYF
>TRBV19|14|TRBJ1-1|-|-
TGTGCCAGTAGTAGTATGGGGGGAGGGACTGAAGCTTTCTTT
CASSSMGGGTEAFF
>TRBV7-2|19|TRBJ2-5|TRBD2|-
TGTGCCAGCAGGATCAGAGGCGAAGGACTAGCGGGGGGGCAAGAGACCCAGTACTTC
CASRIRGEGLAGGQETQYF
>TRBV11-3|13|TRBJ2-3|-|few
TGTGCCAGCACACCTCAGGGAACAGATACGCAGTATTTT
CASTPQGTDTQYF
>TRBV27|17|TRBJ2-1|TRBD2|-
TGTGCCAGCAGTTTATCGCCCCTAGCGGGGGTCTACAATGAGCAGTTCTTC
CASSLSPLAGVYNEQFF
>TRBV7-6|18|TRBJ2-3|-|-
TGTGCCAGCAGCTTAGCGGTCGGGGGGCAATGGAACACAGATACGCAGTATTTT
CASSLAVGGQWNTDTQYF
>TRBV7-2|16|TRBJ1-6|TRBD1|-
TGTGCCAGCAGCCGATCCGGACAGGGGGCGACTTCACCCCTCCACTTT
CASSRSGQGATSPLHF
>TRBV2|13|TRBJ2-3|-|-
TGTGCCAGCAGTGACACAGGGACAGATACGCAGTATTTT
CASSDTGTDTQYF
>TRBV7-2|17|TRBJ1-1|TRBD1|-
TGTGCCAGCAGCAACGGCCGGACAGGGACCAGGAACACTGAAGCTTTCTTT
CASSNGRTGTRNTEAFF
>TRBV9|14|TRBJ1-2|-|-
TGTGCCAGCAGCGTTGGGCAGGGGAGTAATGGCTACACCTTC
CASSVGQGSNGYTF
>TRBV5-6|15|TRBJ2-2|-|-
TGTGCCAGCAGCTTGGTAGGGGATGACACCGGGGAGCTGTTTTTT
CASSLVGDDTGELFF
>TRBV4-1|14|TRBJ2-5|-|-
TGCGCCAGCAGCCAGGCCTTGTTGGTGGAGACCCAGTACTTC
CASSQALLVETQYF
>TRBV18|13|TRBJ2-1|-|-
TGTGCCAGCTCACCGGCCCTTACGGATGAGCAGTTCTTC
CASSPALTDEQFF
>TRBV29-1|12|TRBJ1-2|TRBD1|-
TGCAGCGTGGGGGACAGGGTGGATGGCTACACCTTC
CSVGDRVDGYTF
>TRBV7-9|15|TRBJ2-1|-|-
TGTGCCAGCAGCCCCCCCTGGCCCGCTAGGAATGAGCAGTTCTTC
CASSPPWPARNEQFF
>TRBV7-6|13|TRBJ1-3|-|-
TGTGCCAGCAGCTTAGATCTACGAAACACCATATATTTT
CASSLDLRNTIYF
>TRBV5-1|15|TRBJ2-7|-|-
TGCGCCAGCAGCTTGGGGGCCACTCAGGCCTACGAGCAGTACTTC
CASSLGATQAYEQYF
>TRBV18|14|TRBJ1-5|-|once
TGTGCCAGCTCAAAAACAGGGACCAATCAGCCCCAGCATTTT
CASSKTGTNQPQHF
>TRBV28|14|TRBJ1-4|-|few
TGTGCCAGCAGTCGACAGCTTTTCGAAGAAAAACTGTTTTTT
CASSRQLFEEKLFF
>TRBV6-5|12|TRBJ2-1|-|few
TGTGCCAGCAATACCCCCTACGGTGAGCAGTTCTTC
CASNTPYGEQFF
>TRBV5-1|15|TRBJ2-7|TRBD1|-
TGCGCCAGCAGCTTGGACAGGGGTCCTGTTGACGAGCAGTACTTC
CASSLDRGPVDEQYF
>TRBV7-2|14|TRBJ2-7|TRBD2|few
TGTGCCAGCAGCTCTACCGGGAGGGCCTACGAGCAGTACTTC
CASSSTGRAYEQYF
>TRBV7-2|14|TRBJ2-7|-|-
TGTGCCAGCAGCCCTCAGGGGGGTTCCTACGAGCAGTACTTC
CASSPQGGSYEQYF
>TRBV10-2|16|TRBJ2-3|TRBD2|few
TGCGCCAGCAGTGATTTTCTAGCGGGGGGCACAGATACGCAGTATTTT
CASSDFLAGGTDTQYF
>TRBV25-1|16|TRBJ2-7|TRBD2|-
TGTGCCAGCAGTCGATTGTCTACTAGCGCGGGGCGCGAGCAGTACTTC
CASSRLSTSAGREQYF
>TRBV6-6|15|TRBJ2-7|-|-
TGTGCCAGCAGTTACGTGGATAGAGAGGGCCACGAGCAGTACTTC
CASSYVDREGHEQYF
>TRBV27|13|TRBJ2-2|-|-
TGTGCCAGCAGTTTATTGGACACCGGGGAGCTGTTTTTT
CASSLLDTGELFF
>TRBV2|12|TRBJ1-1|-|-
TGTGCCAGCAGGGGGGGTGGCACTGAAGCTTTCTTT
CASRGGGTEAFF
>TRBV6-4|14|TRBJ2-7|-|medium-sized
TGTGCCAGCAGTGAGAGGTCGGGAGCCTACGAGCAGTACTTC
CASSERSGAYEQYF
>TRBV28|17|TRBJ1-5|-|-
TGTGCCAGCACTACGGGGGATTTCGGGTATAGCAATCAGCCCCAGCATTTT
CASTTGDFGYSNQPQHF
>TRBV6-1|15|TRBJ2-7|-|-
TGTGCCAGCAGCGGTATAAGGACAGCCAGCTACGAGCAGTACTTC
CASSGIRTASYEQYF
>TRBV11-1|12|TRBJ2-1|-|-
TGTGCCAGCAGCCCCAGGGGGGATGAGCAGTTCTTC
CASSPRGDEQFF
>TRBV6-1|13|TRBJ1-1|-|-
TGTGCCAGCAGTGAATCGAGGTACACTGAAGCTTTCTTT
CASSESRYTEAFF
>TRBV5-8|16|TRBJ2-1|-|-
TGTGCCAGCAGCTTGGTCGGTGGGCCTAAGATCGATGAGCAGTTCTTC
CASSLVGGPKIDEQFF
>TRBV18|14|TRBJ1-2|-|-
TGTGCCAGCTCACCACCAGGCTCTAACTATGGCTACACCTTC
CASSPPGSNYGYTF
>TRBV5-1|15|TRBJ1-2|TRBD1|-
TGCGCCAGCAGCTTCGGGACAGGGGACTTCTATGGCTACACCTTC
CASSFGTGDFYGYTF
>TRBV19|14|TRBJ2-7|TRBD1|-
TGTGCCAGTAGTATTCAAGGGACAGCCTACGAGCAGTACTTC
CASSIQGTAYEQYF
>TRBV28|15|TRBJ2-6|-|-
TGTGCCAGCGGGGACGGGCGCTCTGGGGCCAACGTCCTGACTTTC
CASGDGRSGANVLTF
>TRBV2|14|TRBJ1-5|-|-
TGTGCCAGCAGTGAAGCCCTGGGGAATCAGCCCCAGCATTTT
CASSEALGNQPQHF
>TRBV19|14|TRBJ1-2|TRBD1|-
TGTGCCAGTAGTATCAGGACAGGGGGGCCTGGCTACACCTTC
CASSIRTGGPGYTF
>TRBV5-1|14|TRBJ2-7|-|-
TGCGCCAGCAGCGCCCAGGGGGGGGACTACGAGCAGTACTTC
CASSAQGGDYEQYF
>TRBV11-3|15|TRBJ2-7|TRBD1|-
TGTGCCAGCAGCTTAGTAGGACAGGGCTCCTACGAGCAGTACTTC
CASSLVGQGSYEQYF
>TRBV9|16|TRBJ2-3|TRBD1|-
TGTGCCAGCAGCGTAGCTGGGACAGGGATCACAGATACGCAGTATTTT
CASSVAGTGITDTQYF